Shown below are 30 T cell receptor beta chains from a single sample sequenced in a study of shared clonotypes between healthy human individuals. Profiled with immunoSEQ multiplex PCR; TCRdb holds only in-frame clones, not every one. Of more than 550,000 clones listed, approximately 77% are singletons. The source material was memory CD4+ T cells sorted from blood. Subset: CD45RA-negative fraction. These receptors were obtained from a woman younger than 45 in good health.

V gene TRBV19 combines with J gene TRBJ2-7; D not certain. V dropped 7 bases and J dropped 5 bases, with 9 bases sitting between them. CDR1 and CDR2 from the germline V gene are LNHDA and SQIVND (reference sequence). The CDR3 contains 11 residues. This chain's CDR3 is CASMGWDEQYF. In DNA form, the CDR3 reads TGTGCCAGTATGGGTTGGGACGAGCAGTACTTC.

The chain is built from TRBV2 and TRBJ1-3; D might be TRBD1 (6 bases). CDR3 size: 15 residues. The V gene's germline CDR1 is SNHLY and CDR2 FYNNEI. The ends were cut back, 4 bases at V and 4 bases at J, with 14 bases in the middle. In DNA, the CDR3 is TGTGCCAGCAGTGGCCTCAGGGGCGGCGGAAACACCATATATTTT. Translated, it gives CASSGLRGGGNTIYF.

This clone appeared a few times. The chain recombines TRBV6-1 with TRBJ1-3; 7 nucleotides match TRBD1. CDR3 size: 13 residues. Germline CDR1 and CDR2: MNHNS and SASEGT. V lost 7 bases, J lost 6 bases, and 6 bases stayed unmatched. This CDR3 is CASTGTVENTIYF. CDR3 sequence (DNA): TGTGCCAGCACGGGGACAGTGGAAAACACCATATATTTT.

The genes are TRBV5-4 and TRBJ2-6; 7 bases are shared with TRBD1. The CDR3 is 18 residues long. V lost 3 bases to trimming and J lost 1 base; unmatched junction nucleotides: 10. Germline V gene sequence: CDR1 SGHNT, CDR2 YYREEE (reference sequence). CDR3 sequence (DNA): TGTGCCAGCAGCTGGGAAGGGGGCGCGGGTTCTGGGGCCAACGTCCTGACTTTC. Amino acids: CASSWEGGAGSGANVLTF. The full variable domain, completed using reference TRBV5-4 and TRBJ2-6, is ETGVTQSPTHLIKTRGQQVTLRCSSQSGHNTVSWYQQALGQGPQFIFQYYREEENGRGNFPPRFSGLQFPNYSSELNVNALELDDSALYLCASSWEGGAGSGANVLTFGAGSRLTVL.

This sequence joins TRBV5-1 and TRBJ2-3; D gene ambiguous. The CDR3 extends over 15 amino acids. The ends were cut back, 0 bases at V and 1 base at J, with 9 bases in the middle. Germline CDR1 and CDR2: SGHRS and YFSETQ. The CDR3 spells CASSLASRRTDTQYF. CDR3 DNA sequence: TGCGCCAGCAGCTTGGCCTCCAGGCGCACAGATACGCAGTATTTT.

This clone was seen a handful of times. The rearrangement uses TRBV28 and TRBJ2-1, with 11 bases matching TRBD2. The V and J ends lost 4 bases and 9 bases, in that order; junction bases with no gene match: 11. The germline V gene has CDR1 MDHEN and CDR2 SYDVKM. CDR3 length: 16 residues. The DNA of the CDR3 is TGTGCCAGCAGTTCCAGTAGCGGGAGGGAGAGGTTTGAGCAGTTCTTC. Translation: CASSSSSGRERFEQFF.

The count of this clone is one. This chain links TRBV19 with TRBJ1-5, with TRBD1 matching 10 bases. The germline V gene encodes CDR1 LNHDA and CDR2 SQIVND (reference sequence). V trimming: 4 bases; J trimming: 0 bases; junction bases outside the gene matches: 6. The CDR3 totals 17 residues. CDR3 in amino acids: CASSKTGGFTSNQPQHF. As DNA, the CDR3 is TGTGCCAGTAGTAAGACAGGGGGCTTTACTAGCAATCAGCCCCAGCATTTT. Using reference TRBV19 and TRBJ1-5 for the parts outside the CDR3, the full variable domain is DGGITQSPKYLFRKEGQNVTLSCEQNLNHDAMYWYRQDPGQGLRLIYYSQIVNDFQKGDIAEGYSVSREKKESFPLTVTSAQKNPTAFYLCASSKTGGFTSNQPQHFGDGTRLSIL.

The chain couples TRBV5-1 to TRBJ2-1; 7 nucleotides match TRBD2. The V gene's germline CDR1 is SGHRS and CDR2 YFSETQ. This CDR3 has 14 residues. Unmatched junction bases numbered 10, after V lost 4 bases and J lost 9 bases. CDR3 protein: CASSSGATASEQFF. DNA for the CDR3: TGCGCCAGCAGCAGCGGGGCTACCGCCAGTGAGCAGTTCTTC.

J is TRBJ2-7 and V is TRBV19; perhaps TRBD2 as D (6 bases). V lost 3 bases and J lost 4, with 10 bases in between. The length of the CDR3 is 13 residues. Germline V gene sequence: CDR1 LNHDA, CDR2 SQIVND (reference sequence). CDR3 residues: CASSMIRGYEQYF. In nucleotides, the CDR3 is TGTGCCAGTAGTATGATCCGGGGGTACGAGCAGTACTTC.

This chain uses TRBV6-1 with TRBJ1-2; possibly TRBD1 for D (5 bases). Germline CDR1 reads MNHNS; CDR2 reads SASEGT. The CDR3 consists of 16 residues. Trimming took 2 bases from V and 3 from J, leaving 16 bases between them. This CDR3 is CASSESVGAGHYGYTF. The CDR3 nucleotides are TGTGCCAGCAGTGAAAGCGTCGGGGCGGGCCACTATGGCTACACCTTC.

The rearrangement links TRBV2 to TRBJ1-4; D is perhaps TRBD1 (5 bases). V lost 6 bases and J 3 bases, leaving 11 bases between the germline ends. Germline values: CDR1 SNHLY, CDR2 FYNNEI. This CDR3 spans 14 amino acids. CDR3 amino acids: CASSRQSANEKLFF. DNA of the CDR3: TGTGCCAGCAGCCGACAGAGCGCTAATGAAAAACTGTTTTTT. The whole variable domain, filled in from reference TRBV2 and TRBJ1-4, reads EPEVTQTPSHQVTQMGQEVILRCVPISNHLYFYWYRQILGQKVEFLVSFYNNEISEKSEIFDDQFSVERPDGSNFTLKIRSTKLEDSAMYFCASSRQSANEKLFFGSGTQLSVL.

The V call is TRBV11-2, the J call TRBJ1-1, with TRBD1 matching over 9 bases. CDR1 and CDR2 (germline): SGHAT, FQNNGV. The J segment lost 1 base and the V segment lost 5 bases, leaving 2 bases of the junction unmatched. The CDR3 covers 14 residues. The CDR3 nucleotides read TGTGCCAGCAGCCGGGACAGGGCGAACACTGAAGCTTTCTTT. Its translation is CASSRDRANTEAFF. Together with reference TRBV11-2 and TRBJ1-1, the CDR3 gives the full variable domain: EAGVAQSPRYKIIEKRQSVAFWCNPISGHATLYWYQQILGQGPKLLIQFQNNGVVDDSQLPKDRFSAERLKGVDSTLKIQPAKLEDSAVYLCASSRDRANTEAFFGQGTRLTVV.

This sequence joins TRBV29-1 and TRBJ1-3; 9 bases are a match to TRBD1. This CDR3 is 14 amino acids long. Trimming removed 7 bases from V and 8 bases from J; junction bases left unmatched: 12. Germline-derived CDR1 and CDR2 are SQVTM and ANQGSEA. The CDR3 DNA reads TGCAGCGCCCTCACGACAGGGGGGTTTGACACCATATATTTT. Protein: CSALTTGGFDTIYF.

The CDR3 sequence: CASSLRDRGRWDTQYF. CDR3 in DNA: TGTGCCAGCAGTTTACGAGACAGGGGGCGTTGGGATACGCAGTATTTT. The V call is TRBV27, the J call TRBJ2-3, with 10 bases aligning to TRBD1. CDR1 MNHEY and CDR2 SMNVEV come from the germline V gene (reference sequence). The J segment lost 6 bases and the V segment lost 2 bases, leaving 8 bases of the junction unmatched. This CDR3 contains 16 residues.

The chain employs TRBV14 and TRBJ2-5; D perhaps matches TRBD1 (6 bases). There are 16 residues in the CDR3. V shed 4 bases and J shed 4 bases, with 19 bases lying between them. Germline V gene lookup returns CDR1 SGHDN and CDR2 FVKESK. The DNA of the CDR3 is TGTGCCAGCAGCCCCCGAGAGACAGGCCTCCCAGAGACCCAGTACTTC. It translates to CASSPRETGLPETQYF.

CDR3 protein: CASSKGQGNIQYF. The DNA of the CDR3 is TGTGCCAGCAGCAAGGGGCAGGGAAACATTCAGTACTTC. The rearrangement uses TRBV7-3 and TRBJ2-4; D possibly corresponds to TRBD1 (5 bases). This CDR3 is 13 amino acids long. The germline gives CDR1 SGHTA, CDR2 FQGTGA. With 5 bases removed from V and 6 bases from J, the gap between germline ends came to 11 bases. The full variable domain, in which reference TRBV7-3 and TRBJ2-4 provide the parts outside the CDR3, is GAGVSQTPSNKVTEKGKYVELRCDPISGHTALYWYRQSLGQGPEFLIYFQGTGAADDSGLPNDRFFAVRPEGSVSTLKIQRTERGDSAVYLCASSKGQGNIQYFGAGTRLSVL.

V is TRBV18 and J is TRBJ2-1, with TRBD1 as a possible D gene (5 bases). Per the germline V gene, CDR1 is KGHSH and CDR2 is LQKENI. Between the trimmed V and J ends, which lost 6 bases and 4 bases, there was a span of 13 bases. The CDR3 totals 14 residues. CDR3 residues: CASSPPDRYNEQFF. CDR3 bases: TGTGCCAGCTCGCCTCCCGACAGATACAATGAGCAGTTCTTC. Combining the CDR3 with reference TRBV18 and TRBJ2-1 gives the whole variable domain NAGVMQNPRHLVRRRGQEARLRCSPMKGHSHVYWYRQLPEEGLKFMVYLQKENIIDESGMPKERFSAEFPKEGPSILRIQQVVRGDSAAYFCASSPPDRYNEQFFGPGTRLTVL.

The rearrangement joins TRBV29-1 to TRBJ2-7; 13 bases agree with TRBD2. CDR1 is SQVTM, CDR2 ANQGSEA, per germline. The V segment lost 6 bases and the J segment 2 bases; nucleotides outside the gene matches: 4. This CDR3 has 14 residues. The CDR3, as DNA: TGCAGCGTCGTAGGACTAGCGGGAGCCTACGAGCAGTACTTC. It yields the protein CSVVGLAGAYEQYF.

This sequence joins TRBV28 and TRBJ2-6; D is possibly TRBD1 (5 bases). CDR1 MDHEN and CDR2 SYDVKM come from the germline V gene. The V and J ends lost 3 bases and 0 bases respectively, with 12 bases between them. The CDR3 length is 17 residues. This CDR3 is CASSFLLGVSGANVLTF. DNA for the CDR3: TGTGCCAGCAGTTTCCTTTTAGGGGTCTCTGGGGCCAACGTCCTGACTTTC.

The chain links TRBV19 to TRBJ1-2; 8 nucleotides line up with TRBD1. The CDR3 is 14 residues long. CDR1 is LNHDA, CDR2 SQIVND, per germline (reference sequence). J lost 3 bases, V lost 3 bases, and 3 bases had no gene match. The CDR3, as DNA: TGTGCCAGTAGTATTTGGGGACAGGACTATGGCTACACCTTC. Protein sequence: CASSIWGQDYGYTF. The entire variable domain, with the rest obtained from reference TRBV19 and TRBJ1-2, is as follows: DGGITQSPKYLFRKEGQNVTLSCEQNLNHDAMYWYRQDPGQGLRLIYYSQIVNDFQKGDIAEGYSVSREKKESFPLTVTSAQKNPTAFYLCASSIWGQDYGYTFGSGTRLTVV.

The chain is built from TRBV19 and TRBJ2-5; 9 nucleotides line up with TRBD1. Germline V gene sequence: CDR1 LNHDA, CDR2 SQIVND (reference sequence). CDR3 length: 12 residues. The J segment lost 3 bases and the V segment lost 10 bases, leaving 3 bases of the junction unmatched. This chain's CDR3 is CATRDREETQYF. In nucleotides, the CDR3 is TGTGCCACCCGGGACAGGGAAGAGACCCAGTACTTC.

CDR3 amino acids: CASSPRHGVGTDTQYF. DNA for the CDR3: TGCGCCAGCAGTCCCCGACACGGGGTCGGCACAGATACGCAGTATTTT. The chain uses TRBV5-1 and TRBJ2-3, with TRBD2 as a possible D gene (5 bases). The CDR3 is 16 residues long. Germline V lookup: CDR1 SGHRS, CDR2 YFSETQ. The V end lost 5 bases, the J end lost 1 base, and 17 bases lay between the germline ends.

The CDR3, as DNA: TGTGCCAGTAGTATTGCAGGGACTAGCGGCTACACCGGGGAGCTGTTTTTT. Translating gives CASSIAGTSGYTGELFF. The chain carries TRBV19 and TRBJ2-2; 11 bases fit TRBD2. V dropped 3 bases and J dropped 3; count of bases not matched to a gene: 6. In germline, CDR1 is LNHDA, CDR2 SQIVND (reference sequence). This CDR3 contains 17 residues.

The V call is TRBV7-9, the J call TRBJ1-1, with D perhaps matching TRBD1 (5 bases). This CDR3 contains 15 residues. Between the trimmed V and J ends, which lost 5 bases and 0 bases, there was a span of 13 bases. The V gene's germline CDR1 is SEHNR and CDR2 FQNEAQ (reference sequence). CDR3 sequence (DNA): TGTGCCAGCAGCCCGATGACAGCCATGAACACTGAAGCTTTCTTT. Its protein is CASSPMTAMNTEAFF.

The chain uses TRBV28 and TRBJ1-1; the D is unclear. Germline assignment: CDR1 MDHEN and CDR2 SYDVKM. CDR3 length: 12 amino acids. Trimming removed 6 bases from V and 1 base from J, with 6 bases in between. The CDR3 reads CASREKNTEAFF. Here the CDR3 DNA reads TGTGCCAGCAGGGAGAAGAACACTGAAGCTTTCTTT.

In its sample, this clone was seen a few times. Other DNA sequences from this sample encode an identical CDR3 as well. The V and J genes are TRBV9 and TRBJ2-3, with D uncertain. The V gene's germline CDR1 is SGDLS and CDR2 YYNGEE. This CDR3 has 13 amino acids. V was shortened by 0 bases and J by 1 base, with 3 bases between the two germline ends. CDR3 region: CASSVAGTDTQYF. CDR3 DNA sequence: TGTGCCAGCAGCGTAGCGGGCACAGATACGCAGTATTTT.

V is TRBV7-9 and J is TRBJ2-5, with a tentative D call TRBD2 (5 bases). The CDR3 sequence is 16 residues long. V was shortened by 0 bases and J by 1 base, with 12 bases between the two germline ends. Germline CDR1 reads SEHNR; CDR2 reads FQNEAQ (reference sequence). The CDR3 loop is CASSLARSSGQETQYF. As DNA, the CDR3 is TGTGCCAGCAGCTTAGCGCGATCCAGCGGCCAAGAGACCCAGTACTTC. Combining the CDR3 with reference TRBV7-9 and TRBJ2-5 gives the whole variable domain DTGVSQNPRHKITKRGQNVTFRCDPISEHNRLYWYRQTLGQGPEFLTYFQNEAQLEKSRLLSDRFSAERPKGSFSTLEIQRTEQGDSAMYLCASSLARSSGQETQYFGPGTRLLVL.

This clone was found once. This chain links TRBV5-4 with TRBJ2-3; 10 bases match TRBD1. The junction had 6 bases not matched to a gene; V was cut back by 4 bases and J by 4 bases. Germline-derived CDR1 and CDR2 are SGHNT and YYREEE (reference sequence). CDR3 length: 15 amino acids. The CDR3 reads CASSQPGQGADTQYF. Written as DNA, the CDR3 is TGTGCCAGCAGCCAACCAGGACAGGGGGCAGATACGCAGTATTTT.

This clone came up many times. This chain joins TRBV7-2 and TRBJ2-7; maybe TRBD2 (8 bases). Trimming cost V 5 bases and J 6 bases, with 20 bases left between them. This CDR3 comprises 15 residues. Germline V lookup: CDR1 SGHTA, CDR2 FQGNSA. CDR3 protein: CASSPGGSGKGEQYF. The CDR3 DNA follows: TGTGCCAGCAGCCCAGGGGGTAGCGGGAAGGGCGAGCAGTACTTC.

This clone was seen only a few times. The V call is TRBV7-2, the J call TRBJ2-7; 11 nucleotides match TRBD1. The CDR3 extends over 15 amino acids. Germline V gene data show CDR1 as SGHTA and CDR2 as FQGNSA. The ends lost 3 bases at V and 1 base at J; junction bases unmatched: 2. CDR3 region: CASSFGTGGSYEQYF. DNA for the CDR3: TGTGCCAGCAGCTTCGGGACAGGGGGGTCCTACGAGCAGTACTTC.